This T cell receptor beta chain was captured in a study of T cell responses to AZD1222 COVID-19 vaccine. General study results and limits: Females made up more of the donors, who were largely white British, and clonal diversity may have come out too low.

This table comes from immunoSEQ multiplex PCR, and its TCRdb copy is limited to in-frame clones, with some not included. Counted here are 120,000 or so clones, roughly 91% occurring once; the ten biggest clones make up approximately 27%. In regard to this clone: What it binds is unknown.

Germline V gene sequence: CDR1 SGHDN, CDR2 FVKESK. The CDR3 is 16 residues long. V lost 1 base and J 4 bases, leaving 16 bases between the germline ends. The TCR sequence derives from an adult in good health. The chain joins TRBV14 to TRBJ2-5; TRBD1 might be the D (5 bases). The material sequenced was peripheral blood, taken on day 0 of AZD1222 vaccination. CDR3 nucleotides: TGTGCCAGCAGCCAAGGTTTGCGGAAGGGGTCAGAGACCCAGTACTTC. It encodes CASSQGLRKGSETQYF. Using reference TRBV14 and TRBJ2-5 for the parts outside the CDR3, the full variable domain is EAGVTQFPSHSVIEKGQTVTLRCDPISGHDNLYWYRRVMGKEIKFLLHFVKESKQDESGMPNNRFLAERTGGTYSTLKVQPAELEDSGVYFCASSQGLRKGSETQYFGPGTRLLVL.